This T cell receptor (beta chain) was sequenced during a study of blood T cell repertoires in COVID-19. Study-wide context: Sources were T cells, B-cell-depleted T cells, or PBMCs; the material itself was cDNA or gDNA.

V gave up 2 bases and J gave up 5 bases; unmatched junction bases: 5. This CDR3 contains 14 residues. CDR1 is SGHRS and CDR2 is YFSETQ in the germline V gene. TCRdb's table, derived via immunoSEQ multiplex PCR, lists solely in-frame clones and lacks some. The profile shows 120,000 to 150,000 clones, about 85% of them singletons. The genes are TRBV5-1 and TRBJ2-7; 9 nucleotides match TRBD1. This sequence was found in a human donor in a cohort sampled during active COVID-19. The sample taken for sequencing was peripheral blood. CDR3 DNA: TGCGCCAGCAGCTTACAGGGGGCAGTCGACGAGCAGTACTTC. It encodes CASSLQGAVDEQYF.